What follows describes a single TCR beta chain. This clone was seen only once. No cognate antigen has been identified for it. No much larger clonotype is one base removed from it; base qualities were not supplied. This record belongs to a study of blood T cell repertoires in COVID-19 (dated by TCRdb to 2018 to 2020). Looking at the study overall: Samples covering the acute and convalescent phases of COVID-19 were provided by collaborators in the United States, Italy and Spain. The prospective study material was composed of cDNA or gDNA derived from T cells, B-cell-depleted T cells, or PBMCs. Subjects who had been exposed to COVID-19, were actively infected with it, or had recovered from it provided the deeply sampled blood TCRbeta repertoires that made up the dataset. A freely available public database, intended as a resource for researchers studying the immune response to SARS-CoV-2, is where the repertoires were released. Samples were obtained from the ongoing ImmuneRACE study (first 160 participants) and from some 1,200 subjects provided by 6 global collaborators. Sample metadata almost always included a de-identified subject ID, COVID-19 status, age in years and sex. Where available, HLA class I and class II types were taken from metadata supplied by the sample provider and were not determined by assay-based typing.

Another Seattle source contributed samples from volunteer blood donors who had recovered from COVID-19. Whole blood was collected in K2EDTA tubes by collaborating institutions according to the institutions' own protocols. For TCRbeta analysis, collaborators shipped samples as frozen whole blood, isolated PBMCs, or DNA extracted from either of those sample types. TCRbeta CDR3 regions were amplified from genomic DNA by means of the immunoSEQ Assay, a bias-controlled multiplex PCR. Per the original workflow: The number of nucleated cells in each sample was estimated from the amplification of reference gene primers within the assay. To quantify the absolute abundance of each unique TCRbeta CDR3 rearrangement, sequence reads were collapsed and filtered. For each sample, productive Simpson clonality was calculated as the square root of Simpson's diversity index across productive rearrangements. TCRdb re-hosts the immuneACCESS table, in-frame sequences only. Its copies lack some clones; in the studies checked, an unresolved V gene accounts for under half of them, and the cause for the rest is not known. V, J and clone size derive from that table, while D and trimming were established from the DNA sequence. The sample table shows just over 250,000 clones, and around nine tenths are seen once. The top ten hold around 9.1% of the sample.

Overall study results and their limits: The amount of clinical and demographic metadata varied by source and participant and was provided uncurated.

The sequencing input was peripheral blood. The clonotype originates from a man aged 35-49 years who had recovered from COVID-19.

Read as DNA, the sequence is TGTGCCAGCAGCTTGGCAGGGTACTCTGGAAACACCATATATTTT. It encodes CASSLAGYSGNTIYF. The V and J segments used are TRBV5-5 and TRBJ1-3; the D gene is possibly TRBD1, with 5 bases matching. The trim is 0 bases for V and 0 bases for J, with a gap of 7 bases between the germline ends. The germline V gene (reference sequence) specifies SGHKS as CDR1 and YYEKEE as CDR2. The CDR3 contains 15 residues, cysteine and phenylalanine counted. Only CDR3 DNA is held: 45 bases, read in frame from base 1.